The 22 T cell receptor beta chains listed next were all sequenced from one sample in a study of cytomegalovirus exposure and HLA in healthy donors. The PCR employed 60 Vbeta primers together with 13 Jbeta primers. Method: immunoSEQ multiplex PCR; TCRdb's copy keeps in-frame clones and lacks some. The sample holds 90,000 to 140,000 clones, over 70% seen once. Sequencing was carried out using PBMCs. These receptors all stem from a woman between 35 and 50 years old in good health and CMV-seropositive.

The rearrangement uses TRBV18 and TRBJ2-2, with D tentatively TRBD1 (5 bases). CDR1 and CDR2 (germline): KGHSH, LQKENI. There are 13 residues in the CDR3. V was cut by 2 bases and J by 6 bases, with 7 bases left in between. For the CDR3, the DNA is TGTGCCAGCTCACCAGGGGCCCCCGGGGAGCTGTTTTTT. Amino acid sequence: CASSPGAPGELFF.

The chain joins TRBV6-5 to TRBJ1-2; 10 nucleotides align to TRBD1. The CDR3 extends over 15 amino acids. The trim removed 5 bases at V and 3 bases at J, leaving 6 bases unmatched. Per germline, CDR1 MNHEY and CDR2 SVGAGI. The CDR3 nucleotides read TGTGCCAGCAGTCGACAGGGGGCGCGTTACTATGGCTACACCTTC. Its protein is CASSRQGARYYGYTF.

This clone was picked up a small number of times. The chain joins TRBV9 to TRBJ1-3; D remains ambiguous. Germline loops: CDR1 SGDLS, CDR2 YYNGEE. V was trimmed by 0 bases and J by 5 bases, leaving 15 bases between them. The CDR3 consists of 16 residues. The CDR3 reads CASSVGSSLDRNTIYF. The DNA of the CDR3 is TGTGCCAGCAGCGTAGGGAGTTCGCTGGATCGAAACACCATATATTTT. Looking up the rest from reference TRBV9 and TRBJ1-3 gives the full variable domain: DSGVTQTPKHLITATGQRVTLRCSPRSGDLSVYWYQQSLDQGLQFLIQYYNGEERAKGNILERFSAQQFPDLHSELNLSSLELGDSALYFCASSVGSSLDRNTIYFGEGSWLTVV.

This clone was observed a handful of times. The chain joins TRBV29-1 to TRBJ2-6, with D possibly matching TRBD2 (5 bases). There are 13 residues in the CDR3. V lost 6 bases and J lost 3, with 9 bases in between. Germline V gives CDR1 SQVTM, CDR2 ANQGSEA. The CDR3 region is CSVLGSGANVLTF. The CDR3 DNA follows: TGCAGCGTGCTAGGGAGTGGGGCCAACGTCCTGACTTTC.

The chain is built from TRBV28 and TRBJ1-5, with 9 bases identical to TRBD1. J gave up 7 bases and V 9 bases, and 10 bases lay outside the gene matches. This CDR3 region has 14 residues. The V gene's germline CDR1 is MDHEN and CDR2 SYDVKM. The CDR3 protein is CASDRGETRQPQHF. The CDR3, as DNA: TGTGCCAGTGACAGGGGGGAGACTCGACAGCCCCAGCATTTT.

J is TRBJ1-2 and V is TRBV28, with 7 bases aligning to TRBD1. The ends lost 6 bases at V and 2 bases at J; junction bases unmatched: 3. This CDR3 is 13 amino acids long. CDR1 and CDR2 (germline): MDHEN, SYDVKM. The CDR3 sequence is CASSLDRNYGYTF. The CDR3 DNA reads TGTGCCAGCAGCTTGGACAGGAACTATGGCTACACCTTC.

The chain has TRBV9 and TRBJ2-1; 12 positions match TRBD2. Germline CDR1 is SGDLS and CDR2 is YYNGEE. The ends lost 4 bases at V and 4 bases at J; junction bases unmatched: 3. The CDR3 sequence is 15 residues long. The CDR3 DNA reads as TGTGCCAGCAGCAAAACTAGCGGGGGGTACAATGAGCAGTTCTTC. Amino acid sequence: CASSKTSGGYNEQFF. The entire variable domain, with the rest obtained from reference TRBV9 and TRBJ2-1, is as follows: DSGVTQTPKHLITATGQRVTLRCSPRSGDLSVYWYQQSLDQGLQFLIQYYNGEERAKGNILERFSAQQFPDLHSELNLSSLELGDSALYFCASSKTSGGYNEQFFGPGTRLTVL.

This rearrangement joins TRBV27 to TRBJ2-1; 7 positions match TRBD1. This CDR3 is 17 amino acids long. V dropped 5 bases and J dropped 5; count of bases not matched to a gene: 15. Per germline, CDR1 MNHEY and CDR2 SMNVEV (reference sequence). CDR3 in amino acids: CASSPTSGTESHNEQFF. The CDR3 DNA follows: TGTGCCAGCAGTCCCACTTCCGGGACAGAGAGCCACAATGAGCAGTTCTTC.

The CDR3 nucleotides read TGTGCCAGCAGTTCCCAGCGAGGTACGCAGTATTTT. Amino acid sequence: CASSSQRGTQYF. The chain is built from TRBV27 and TRBJ2-3; no clear D. This CDR3 is built from 12 residues. With 4 bases removed from V and 8 bases from J, the gap between germline ends came to 10 bases. Germline CDR1 is MNHEY and CDR2 is SMNVEV (reference sequence).

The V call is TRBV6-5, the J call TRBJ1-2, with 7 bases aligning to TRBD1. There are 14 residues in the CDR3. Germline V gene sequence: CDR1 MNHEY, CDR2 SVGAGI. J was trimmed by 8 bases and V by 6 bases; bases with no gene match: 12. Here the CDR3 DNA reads TGTGCCAGCAGCTCCCGCCGACAGGGCCCAGGCTACACCTTC. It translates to CASSSRRQGPGYTF.

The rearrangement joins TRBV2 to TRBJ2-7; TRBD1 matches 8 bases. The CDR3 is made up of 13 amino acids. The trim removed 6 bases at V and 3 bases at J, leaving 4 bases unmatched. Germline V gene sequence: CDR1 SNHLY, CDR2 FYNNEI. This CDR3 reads CASRIQGDYEQYF. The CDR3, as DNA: TGTGCCAGCAGGATACAGGGGGACTACGAGCAGTACTTC. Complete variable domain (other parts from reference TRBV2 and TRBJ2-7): EPEVTQTPSHQVTQMGQEVILRCVPISNHLYFYWYRQILGQKVEFLVSFYNNEISEKSEIFDDQFSVERPDGSNFTLKIRSTKLEDSAMYFCASRIQGDYEQYFGPGTRLTVT.

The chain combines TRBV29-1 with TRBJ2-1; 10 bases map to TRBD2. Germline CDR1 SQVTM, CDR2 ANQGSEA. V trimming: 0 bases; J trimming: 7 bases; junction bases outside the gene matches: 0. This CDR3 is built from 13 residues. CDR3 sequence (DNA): TGCAGCGTTGAAGAGACTAGCGGGAATGAGCAGTTCTTC. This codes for CSVEETSGNEQFF.

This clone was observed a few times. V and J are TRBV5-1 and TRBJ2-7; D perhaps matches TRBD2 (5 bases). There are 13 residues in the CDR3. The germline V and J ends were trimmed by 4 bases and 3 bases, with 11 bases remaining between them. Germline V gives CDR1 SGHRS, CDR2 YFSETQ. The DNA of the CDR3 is TGCGCCAGCAGCCCAACGCGGGTCTACGAGCAGTACTTC. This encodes CASSPTRVYEQYF.

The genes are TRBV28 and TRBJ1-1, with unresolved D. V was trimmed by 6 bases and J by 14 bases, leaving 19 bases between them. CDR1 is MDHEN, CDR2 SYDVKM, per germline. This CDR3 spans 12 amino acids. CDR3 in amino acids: CASSLPATLAFF. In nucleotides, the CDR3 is TGTGCCAGCAGCCTACCCGCGACACTAGCGTTCTTT.

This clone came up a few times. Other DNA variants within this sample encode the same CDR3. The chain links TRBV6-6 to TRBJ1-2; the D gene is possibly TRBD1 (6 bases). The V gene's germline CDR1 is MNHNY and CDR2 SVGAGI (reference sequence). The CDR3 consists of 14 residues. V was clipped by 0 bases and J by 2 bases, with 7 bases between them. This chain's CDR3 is CASSYSTGNYGYTF. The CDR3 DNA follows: TGTGCCAGCAGTTACTCCACAGGGAACTATGGCTACACCTTC.

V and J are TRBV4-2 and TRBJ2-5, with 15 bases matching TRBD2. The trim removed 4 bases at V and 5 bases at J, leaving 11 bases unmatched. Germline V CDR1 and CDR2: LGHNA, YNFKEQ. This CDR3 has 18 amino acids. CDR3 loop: CASSPGLAGGPRWETQYF. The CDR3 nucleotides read TGTGCCAGCAGCCCGGGACTAGCGGGGGGACCTAGGTGGGAGACCCAGTACTTC.

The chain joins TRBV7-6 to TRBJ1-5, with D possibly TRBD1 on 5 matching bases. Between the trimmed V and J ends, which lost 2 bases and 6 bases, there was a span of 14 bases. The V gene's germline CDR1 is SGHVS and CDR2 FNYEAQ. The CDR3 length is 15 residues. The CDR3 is CASSLLQGVGQPQHF. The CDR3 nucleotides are TGTGCCAGCAGCTTATTGCAGGGCGTGGGTCAGCCCCAGCATTTT. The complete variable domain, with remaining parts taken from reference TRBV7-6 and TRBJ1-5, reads GAGVSQSPRYKVTKRGQDVALRCDPISGHVSLYWYRQALGQGPEFLTYFNYEAQQDKSGLPNDRFSAERPEGSISTLTIQRTEQRDSAMYRCASSLLQGVGQPQHFGDGTRLSIL.

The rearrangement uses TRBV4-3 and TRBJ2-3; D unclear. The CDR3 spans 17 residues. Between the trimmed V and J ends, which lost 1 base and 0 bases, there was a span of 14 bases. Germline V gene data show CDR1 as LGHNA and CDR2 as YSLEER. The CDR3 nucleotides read TGCGCCAGCAGCCAAGCCGCGAACTATTATAGCACAGATACGCAGTATTTT. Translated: CASSQAANYYSTDTQYF.

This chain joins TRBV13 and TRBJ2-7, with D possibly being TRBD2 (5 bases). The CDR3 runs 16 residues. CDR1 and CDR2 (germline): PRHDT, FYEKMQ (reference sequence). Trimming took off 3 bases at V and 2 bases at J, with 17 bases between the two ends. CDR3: CASSLSRAYLTYEQYF. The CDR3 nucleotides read TGTGCCAGCAGCTTGTCGAGGGCTTACCTAACCTACGAGCAGTACTTC.

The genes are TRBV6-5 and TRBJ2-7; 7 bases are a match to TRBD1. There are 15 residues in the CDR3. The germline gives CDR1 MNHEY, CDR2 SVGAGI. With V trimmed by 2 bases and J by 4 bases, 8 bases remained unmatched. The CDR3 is CASSYAAGTEYEQYF. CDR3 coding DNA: TGTGCCAGCAGTTACGCAGCCGGGACAGAGTACGAGCAGTACTTC.

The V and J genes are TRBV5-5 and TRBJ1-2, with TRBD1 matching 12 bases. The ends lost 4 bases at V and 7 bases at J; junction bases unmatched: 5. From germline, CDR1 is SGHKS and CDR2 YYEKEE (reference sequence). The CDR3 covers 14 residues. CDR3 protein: CASSGGQGAIGYTF. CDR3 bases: TGTGCCAGCAGCGGGGGACAGGGGGCAATTGGCTACACCTTC.

CDR3 sequence reads: CASSPLGGLNTEAFF. As DNA, the CDR3 is TGTGCCAGCAGTCCCCTGGGGGGTTTGAACACTGAAGCTTTCTTT. This sequence joins TRBV27 and TRBJ1-1, with a tentative D call TRBD1 (5 bases). The CDR3 consists of 15 residues. Trimming took 5 bases from V and 0 from J, leaving 13 bases between them. The germline CDR1 and CDR2 sequences are MNHEY and SMNVEV (reference sequence).